These 27 T cell receptor beta chains share one sample of origin, sequenced in a study of T cell responses to AZD1222 COVID-19 vaccine listed by TCRdb under 2021. The library was obtained by the immunoSEQ multiplex PCR assay. Entries here come from immuneACCESS through TCRdb and include only in-frame sequences with V and J called. Some clones fail to appear in such tables; in the studies checked, an unresolved V gene covers under half of the shortfall, and the cause of the remainder is unknown. The sample has 40,000 to 60,000 clones on record, approximately 90% of them singletons. Jointly, the top ten make up 1.1% of the sample. The intended sense of this specimen's time point label: about 28 days (+/-7) after the second vaccine dose. The material sequenced was peripheral blood, taken 28 days after the second AZD1222 dose. The receptors were gathered from an adult who received the AZD1222 COVID-19 vaccine.

J is TRBJ1-1 and V is TRBV27; no firm D call. From germline, CDR1 is MNHEY and CDR2 SMNVEV (reference sequence). V was trimmed by 6 bases and J by 8 bases, leaving 16 bases between them. The CDR3 runs to 13 residues. The CDR3 DNA reads TGTGCCAGCAGCACCTACCCAAATTCGGAAGCTTTCTTT. Its protein is CASSTYPNSEAFF.

The CDR3 DNA follows: TGTGCCAGCAGCTTACAGATCATGAACACTGAAGCTTTCTTT. Its translation is CASSLQIMNTEAFF. The rearrangement joins TRBV7-3 to TRBJ1-1, with D hard to call. V lost 2 bases to trimming and J lost 0 bases, with 7 bases between them. In germline, CDR1 is SGHTA, CDR2 FQGTGA. This CDR3 spans 14 amino acids.

This chain links TRBV3-1 (or the pseudogene TRBV3-2) with TRBJ1-1; TRBD1 is a possible D gene (5 bases). The CDR3 has 14 residues. Trimming took off 1 base at V and 1 base at J, with 7 bases between the two ends. CDR1 is LGHDT, CDR2 YNNKEL, per germline (reference sequence). DNA for the CDR3: TGTGCCAGCAGCCAAGTTGGGGGGAACACTGAAGCTTTCTTT. This sequence encodes CASSQVGGNTEAFF.

This clone appeared a single time. The chain uses TRBV6-5 and TRBJ2-2; 8 nucleotides line up with TRBD2. The junction had 7 bases not matched to a gene; V was cut back by 0 bases and J by 7 bases. Germline lookup yields CDR1 MNHEY and CDR2 SVGAGI. The CDR3 has 16 residues. CDR3 sequence: CASSYSLAGKVGELFF. The CDR3 DNA sequence: TGTGCCAGCAGTTACTCCTTAGCGGGAAAGGTCGGGGAGCTGTTTTTT.

CDR3 sequence reads: CASSWDRNTEAFF. Here the CDR3 DNA reads TGTGCCAGCAGTTGGGACAGGAACACTGAAGCTTTCTTT. V and J are TRBV12-3 or TRBV12-4 and TRBJ1-1; TRBD1 matches 7 bases. This CDR3 comprises 13 residues. Trimming removed 4 bases from V and 1 base from J; junction bases left unmatched: 0.

The chain uses TRBV18 and TRBJ2-7; TRBD1 aligns across 7 bases. This CDR3 has 14 amino acids. After removal of 3 bases from V and 2 bases from J, the junction contained 4 bases not matched to a gene. CDR1 is KGHSH, CDR2 LQKENI, per germline. This CDR3 is CASSPGTEPYEQYF. The CDR3 DNA reads TGTGCCAGCTCACCGGGGACAGAGCCCTACGAGCAGTACTTC.

V gene TRBV6-6 combines with J gene TRBJ1-1; D is uncertain. V shed 5 bases and J shed 0 bases, with 7 bases lying between them. The CDR3 has 13 residues. From germline, CDR1 is MNHNY and CDR2 SVGAGI (reference sequence). The CDR3 coding sequence is TGTGCCAGCAGTCGATCGGTGAACACTGAAGCTTTCTTT. As protein: CASSRSVNTEAFF.

V and J are TRBV6-1 and TRBJ1-6; D uncertain. The CDR3 totals 14 residues. Trimming removed 1 base at V and 6 bases at J, with 7 bases between. Germline lookup yields CDR1 MNHNS and CDR2 SASEGT. The CDR3 DNA is TGTGCCAGCAGTGAAGGGGCAGTTAATTCACCCCTCCACTTT. It codes for CASSEGAVNSPLHF.

The CDR3 DNA sequence: TGTGCCAGCAGCCCCCTACTAGCGGGAGGGGAGAATGAGCAGTTCTTC. Its translation is CASSPLLAGGENEQFF. The chain couples TRBV5-5 to TRBJ2-1; 13 bases align to TRBD2. With 4 bases clipped from V and 7 bases from J, the junction kept 8 bases outside the gene matches. Germline V lookup: CDR1 SGHKS, CDR2 YYEKEE (reference sequence). CDR3 length equals 16 residues.

The chain carries TRBV10-3 and TRBJ1-3; D may be TRBD1 (6 bases). Trimming cost V 10 bases and J 2 bases, with 12 bases left between them. The CDR3 is 13 residues long. Germline V lookup: CDR1 ENHRY, CDR2 SYGVKD. Here the CDR3 reads CATRGVAGNTIYF. The DNA of the CDR3 is TGTGCCACTAGGGGGGTGGCTGGAAACACCATATATTTT.

This chain joins TRBV19 and TRBJ2-6; a weak D match, TRBD2 (5 bases). Germline V gene data show CDR1 as LNHDA and CDR2 as SQIVND (reference sequence). Trimming shortened V by 5 bases and J by 4 bases, and 9 bases separated the two germline ends. The CDR3 consists of 14 residues. The DNA of the CDR3 is TGTGCCAGTAGTGCTACGGGGGGGGCCAACGTCCTGACTTTC. Translated, it gives CASSATGGANVLTF.

This clone was recorded only once. The chain uses TRBV19 and TRBJ2-3, with D uncertain. The CDR3 is 17 amino acids. V lost 0 bases and J 0 bases, leaving 13 bases between the germline ends. Per germline, CDR1 LNHDA and CDR2 SQIVND (reference sequence). CDR3 sequence: CASSIDVTSTSTDTQYF. CDR3 bases: TGTGCCAGTAGTATAGATGTAACTTCTACTAGCACAGATACGCAGTATTTT.

This clone was counted between two and nine times. The chain has TRBV19 and TRBJ1-5, with a tentative D call TRBD1 (5 bases). The V end lost 3 bases, the J end lost 3 bases, and 9 bases lay between the germline ends. This CDR3 contains 14 residues. Germline assignment: CDR1 LNHDA and CDR2 SQIVND (reference sequence). The CDR3 loop is CASSMTADNQPQHF. The CDR3 DNA reads as TGTGCCAGTAGTATGACAGCGGACAATCAGCCCCAGCATTTT.

The rearrangement uses TRBV5-1 and TRBJ2-5, with 7 nucleotides matching TRBD1. The ends lost 0 bases at V and 2 bases at J; junction bases unmatched: 10. The CDR3 extends over 17 amino acids. Germline assignment: CDR1 SGHRS and CDR2 YFSETQ. CDR3 protein: CASSLASGTELQETQYF. CDR3 nucleotides: TGCGCCAGCAGCTTGGCATCTGGGACAGAGTTACAAGAGACCCAGTACTTC.

The chain is built from TRBV19 and TRBJ1-5; no reliable D call. With 3 bases removed from V and 9 bases from J, the gap between germline ends came to 15 bases. Germline V gives CDR1 LNHDA, CDR2 SQIVND (reference sequence). This CDR3 is built from 14 residues. CDR3 region: CASSIFDASGPQHF. The CDR3 nucleotides read TGTGCCAGTAGTATTTTCGACGCCTCAGGGCCCCAGCATTTT.

This chain joins TRBV4-1 and TRBJ2-7; TRBD2 matches 7 bases. This CDR3 region has 19 residues. CDR1 is MGHRA, CDR2 YSYEKL, per germline. V shed 0 bases, J shed 0 bases, and the junction held 14 bases outside the gene matches. CDR3 DNA: TGCGCCAGCAGCCAAGATCGGTGGGAGGGAGGCCCCTCCTCCTACGAGCAGTACTTC. It specifies CASSQDRWEGGPSSYEQYF.

CDR3 region: CSGGGPYNEQFF. DNA of the CDR3: TGCAGCGGGGGGGGGCCCTACAATGAGCAGTTCTTC. The chain is built from TRBV29-1 and TRBJ2-1; D might be TRBD2 (7 bases). The V end lost 7 bases, the J end lost 2 bases, and 9 bases lay between the germline ends. This CDR3 region has 12 residues. Germline CDR1 and CDR2: SQVTM and ANQGSEA.

The chain recombines TRBV5-6 with TRBJ2-2, with D tentatively TRBD2 (5 bases). Trimming took 4 bases from V and 4 from J, leaving 11 bases between them. Per germline, CDR1 SGHDT and CDR2 YYEEEE. The CDR3 loop spans 14 amino acids. CDR3 sequence: CASSTGSGTGELFF. As DNA, the CDR3 is TGTGCCAGCAGCACGGGGAGCGGCACCGGGGAGCTGTTTTTT.

This clone has only one observation. The genes are TRBV7-6 and TRBJ2-7, with D perhaps TRBD2 (5 bases). Trimming removed 5 bases at V and 7 bases at J, with 12 bases between. This CDR3 region has 12 residues. The germline CDR1 and CDR2 sequences are SGHVS and FNYEAQ. The chain's CDR3 is CASSLYREEQYF. Written as DNA, the CDR3 is TGTGCCAGCAGCCTTTACCGGGAAGAGCAGTACTTC.

The rearrangement links TRBV5-1 to TRBJ2-1; 8 positions match TRBD1. The V and J ends lost 3 bases and 6 bases, in that order; junction bases with no gene match: 5. CDR1 is SGHRS, CDR2 YFSETQ, per germline. The CDR3 has 14 amino acids. The CDR3 nucleotides are TGCGCCAGCAGCTCGGACAGGGAAGGCAATGAGCAGTTCTTC. Protein sequence: CASSSDREGNEQFF.

V is TRBV3-1 (or the pseudogene TRBV3-2) and J is TRBJ1-6, with D perhaps TRBD1 (5 bases). The germline gives CDR1 LGHDT, CDR2 YNNKEL (reference sequence). Trimming shortened V by 0 bases and J by 9 bases, and 15 bases separated the two germline ends. The CDR3 extends over 16 amino acids. This CDR3 is CASSQEWPIRGSPLHF. The CDR3 DNA sequence: TGTGCCAGCAGCCAAGAATGGCCCATTAGGGGTTCACCCCTCCACTTT.

The chain employs TRBV6-1 and TRBJ1-6; tentative D call: TRBD1 (5 bases). Germline values: CDR1 MNHNS, CDR2 SASEGT. CDR3 length equals 13 residues. Trimming left V 3 bases short and J 7 bases short, with 7 bases between. CDR3 sequence reads: CASSETANSPLHF. In DNA form, the CDR3 reads TGTGCCAGCAGTGAGACAGCAAATTCACCCCTCCACTTT.

The rearrangement uses TRBV11-2 and TRBJ2-7; D might be TRBD1 (5 bases). The germline CDR1 and CDR2 sequences are SGHAT and FQNNGV. V lost 1 base and J 1 base, leaving 8 bases between the germline ends. CDR3 length equals 14 residues. In nucleotides, the CDR3 is TGTGCCAGCAGCTTAGTTAGGGGATCCTACGAGCAGTACTTC. Protein: CASSLVRGSYEQYF.

This chain connects TRBV29-1 to TRBJ2-3; 8 bases align to TRBD1. The CDR3 runs to 13 residues. Trimming removed 7 bases from V and 1 base from J; junction bases left unmatched: 4. Germline V gene data show CDR1 as SQVTM and CDR2 as ANQGSEA. The CDR3 protein is CSAVQGGTDTQYF. Written as DNA, the CDR3 is TGCAGCGCTGTACAGGGGGGCACAGATACGCAGTATTTT.

V usage is TRBV2 and J usage is TRBJ2-7; 8 bases are a match to TRBD2. Trimming took 6 bases from V and 7 from J; bases not matched to a gene: 14. The germline V gene encodes CDR1 SNHLY and CDR2 FYNNEI. The CDR3 is 15 residues long. Here the CDR3 reads CASSDQTGRGGEQYF. In DNA, the CDR3 is TGTGCCAGCAGCGACCAGACAGGACGGGGGGGTGAGCAGTACTTC.

This clone appeared a single time. The chain joins TRBV5-6 to TRBJ1-1; 12 positions match TRBD1. Germline V CDR1 and CDR2: SGHDT, YYEEEE. This CDR3 has 14 residues. V was clipped by 4 bases and J by 11 bases; unmatched bases: 9. CDR3 DNA: TGTGCCAGCAGCCCTGGGGACAGGGGGCGCTGGGCTTTCTTT. Amino acid sequence: CASSPGDRGRWAFF.

The V call is TRBV5-4, the J call TRBJ2-7; 10 nucleotides match TRBD1. The V segment lost 4 bases and the J segment 5 bases; nucleotides outside the gene matches: 12. The CDR3 totals 16 residues. Germline V gene lookup returns CDR1 SGHNT and CDR2 YYREEE (reference sequence). The CDR3 spells CASSPGGGQGLNEQYF. CDR3 nucleotides: TGTGCCAGCAGCCCCGGGGGGGGACAGGGGCTAAACGAGCAGTACTTC.